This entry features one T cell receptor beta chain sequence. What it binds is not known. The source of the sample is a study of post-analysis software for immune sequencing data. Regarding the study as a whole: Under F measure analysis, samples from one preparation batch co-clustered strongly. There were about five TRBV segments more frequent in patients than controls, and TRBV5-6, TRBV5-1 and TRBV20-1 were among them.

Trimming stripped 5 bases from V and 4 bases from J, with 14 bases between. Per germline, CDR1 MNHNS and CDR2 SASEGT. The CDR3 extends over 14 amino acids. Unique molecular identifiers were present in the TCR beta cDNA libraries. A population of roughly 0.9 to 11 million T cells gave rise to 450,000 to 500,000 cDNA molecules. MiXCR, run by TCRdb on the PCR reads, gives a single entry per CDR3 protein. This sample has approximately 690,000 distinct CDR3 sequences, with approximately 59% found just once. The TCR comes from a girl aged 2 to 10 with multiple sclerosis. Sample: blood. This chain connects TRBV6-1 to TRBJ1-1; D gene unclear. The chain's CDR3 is CASSTISGSTEAFF. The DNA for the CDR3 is TGTGCCAGCAGTACTATATCGGGGTCCACTGAAGCTTTCTTT.